This T cell receptor beta chain stems from a study of T cells in Graves' hyperthyroidism and ophthalmopathy. The diagnoses drew upon clinical symptoms, serum thyroxine and TRAb, thyroid ultrasound and orbital computed tomography. The study, taken as a whole, reports: Stable hyperthyroidism and ophthalmopathy were separated using 13 V-J signatures.

This clonotype has only a few counts. No antigen is known for it. Regions amplified from RNA transcripts were the TCR beta CDR3 regions. HTBI primers were used for first-round RT-PCR of the TCR CDR3. TCRdb processed the multiplex PCR reads anew with MiXCR; each CDR3 protein has one entry. The sample holds about 410,000 distinct CDR3 sequences, roughly 15% seen once. With V trimmed by 2 bases and J by 7 bases, 3 bases remained unmatched. The CDR3 covers 16 residues. Germline V gene data show CDR1 as SGDLS and CDR2 as YYNGEE. The sample consisted of blood. The chain is built from TRBV9 and TRBJ2-2; 15 nucleotides agree with TRBD2. The sequence came from a woman between 25 and 40 years old with Graves' ophthalmopathy. For the CDR3, the DNA is TGTGCCAGCAGCGTGGGACTAGCGGGGGGAGGCGGGGAGCTGTTTTTT. Its protein is CASSVGLAGGGGELFF. Drawing the rest from reference TRBV9 and TRBJ2-2, the complete variable domain is DSGVTQTPKHLITATGQRVTLRCSPRSGDLSVYWYQQSLDQGLQFLIQYYNGEERAKGNILERFSAQQFPDLHSELNLSSLELGDSALYFCASSVGLAGGGGELFFGEGSRLTVL.